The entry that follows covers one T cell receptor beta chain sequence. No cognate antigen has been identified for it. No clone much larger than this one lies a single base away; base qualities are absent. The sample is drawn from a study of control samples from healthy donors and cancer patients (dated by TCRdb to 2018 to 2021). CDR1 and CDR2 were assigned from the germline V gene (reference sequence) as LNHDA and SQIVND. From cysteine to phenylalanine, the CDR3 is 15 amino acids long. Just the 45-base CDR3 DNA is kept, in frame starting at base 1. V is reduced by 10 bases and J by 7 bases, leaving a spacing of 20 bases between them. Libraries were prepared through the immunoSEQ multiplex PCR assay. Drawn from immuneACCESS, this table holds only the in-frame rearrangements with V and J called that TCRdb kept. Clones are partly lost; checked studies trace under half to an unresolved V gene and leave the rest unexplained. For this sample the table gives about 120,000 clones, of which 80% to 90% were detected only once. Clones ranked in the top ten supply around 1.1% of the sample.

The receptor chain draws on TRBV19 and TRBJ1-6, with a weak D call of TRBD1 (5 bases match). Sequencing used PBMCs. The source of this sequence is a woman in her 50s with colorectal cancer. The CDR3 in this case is CATQRTGGANSPLHF. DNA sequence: TGTGCCACCCAAAGAACAGGCGGGGCAAATTCACCCCTCCACTTT.